Sequencing of this T cell receptor (beta chain) was carried out in a study of vaccination and CD4 T cells after COVID-19. Cultured CD4+ T cell DNA underwent sequencing with the Oncomine TCR Beta short-read assay. TCRdb re-analysed the PCR reads in MiXCR, keeping a single row per CDR3 protein. Among 13,000 to 15,000 distinct CDR3 sequences listed, roughly 31% were seen once. The CDR3 spans 15 residues. Per germline, CDR1 KGHDR and CDR2 SFDVKD. Unmatched junction bases numbered 3, after V lost 5 bases and J lost 0 bases. This clonotype has more than one count but fewer than ten. Its specificity is unknown. Treatment given: approximately 9-day PBMC culture with coronavirus spike peptide pools or control peptides (ViraFEST assay). It was with 9 to 10 IU/ml IL-2 and 9.5 to 10 ug/ml peptide pools that about 2 million PBMCs per well were cultured. Regarding the study as a whole: There was no significant change from around 21 to 38 median reactive clonotypes.

The TCR comes from a human donor with COVID-19. Sequencing input: cultured CD4+ T cells from blood. This sequence joins TRBV24-1 and TRBJ2-5, with 9 bases aligning to TRBD2. CDR3 sequence reads: CATSGSGGNQETQYF. For the CDR3, the DNA is TGTGCCACCAGTGGAAGCGGGGGGAACCAAGAGACCCAGTACTTC.